This TCR beta chain emerged from a study of cytomegalovirus exposure and HLA in healthy donors. Trimming pared 5 bases from V and 0 bases from J, leaving 7 bases between. Germline V gene lookup returns CDR1 GTSNPN and CDR2 SVGIG (reference sequence). There are 13 residues in the CDR3. With 60 Vbeta and 13 Jbeta primers, the PCR was carried out. This table comes from immunoSEQ multiplex PCR, and its TCRdb copy is limited to in-frame clones, with some not included. This table holds about 200,000 clones, around 77% found once. The sample taken for sequencing was PBMCs. The chain combines TRBV30 with TRBJ2-2; D possibly corresponds to TRBD2 (5 bases). The TCR sequence derives from a woman aged 30 to 39 in good health and CMV-seronegative. CDR3 loop: CAWCSANTGELFF. CDR3 nucleotides: TGTGCCTGGTGTAGCGCGAACACCGGGGAGCTGTTTTTT.